This T cell receptor beta chain was identified in a study of tissue T cells after allogeneic stem cell transplantation. Noted time point: mouse harvest day 7 after allogeneic transplant. Each mouse received 10^7 T-cell-depleted marrow cells plus 10^6 splenic CD5+ T cells by tail vein. Method: immunoSEQ multiplex PCR; TCRdb's copy keeps in-frame clones and lacks some. The sample contains around 8,000 clones, 45% to 60% of which appear only once. This CDR3 is built from 14 residues. V was clipped by 2 bases and J by 3 bases, with 6 bases between them. CDR1 is NSHNY and CDR2 is SYGAGN in the germline V gene. With respect to this clone: Gene names refer to mouse genes. The read terminates 1 residue ahead of where the CDR3 ends, so the germline J gene completes it.

The receptor comes from a female BALB/c mouse given C57BL/6 T cells with graft-versus-host disease after an allogeneic hematopoietic cell transplant. This sequence joins TRBV13-1 and TRBJ1-6; D may be TRBD1 (5 bases). TRBJ1-6 is an ORF, with its function uncertain. Sequenced sample: gut tissue. The CDR3 region is CASSDDSYNSPLYF. The CDR3 DNA, read in part, is TGTGCCAGCAGTGACGACAGCTATAATTCGCCCCTCTAC.